A selection of T cell receptor beta chains follows, all from one sample in a study of T cells in tuberculosis. Data came from immunoSEQ multiplex PCR; TCRdb stores just in-frame clones and leaves some out. The sample includes roughly 30,000 clones, roughly 83% seen only once; the top ten take roughly 5%. This material consisted of PBMCs, taken at tuberculosis diagnosis. The source is an adult with tuberculosis. Each CDR3 is given with its conserved first and last residue. D genes are given only for firm matches.

CDR3,V,D,J
CASREGLIGYTF,TRBV6-5,NA,TRBJ1-2
CASSYVRRQDYGYTF,TRBV6-5,NA,TRBJ1-2
CASRNDRGGTGELFF,TRBV6-5,TRBD1,TRBJ2-2
CASRERGLPLETQYF,TRBV10-2,NA,TRBJ2-5
CASTQTGMNTEAFF,TRBV6-1,TRBD1,TRBJ1-1
CASSFGAGGIYEQYF,TRBV7-2,TRBD2,TRBJ2-7
CASSLVATAFTGELFF,TRBV5-6,NA,TRBJ2-2
CASSLGGGLNTEAFF,TRBV11-2,NA,TRBJ1-1
CASYSGTTSYNEQFF,TRBV5-1,TRBD2,TRBJ2-1
CASRAGSYEQYF,TRBV19,NA,TRBJ2-7
CASSTGILIHTQYF,TRBV27,NA,TRBJ2-3
CASRQGLTQYF,TRBV4-1,NA,TRBJ2-3
CASSVGGGSATGELFF,TRBV9,TRBD2,TRBJ2-2
CASSTRTGREYGYTF,TRBV19,TRBD1,TRBJ1-2
CAISEYRDYEQYF,TRBV10-3,NA,TRBJ2-7
CASSLEVGGTGQGETQYF,TRBV7-8,TRBD2,TRBJ2-5
CASRREGGNNEQFF,TRBV2,TRBD2,TRBJ2-1
CATRGDGTDTQYF,TRBV6-1,TRBD2,TRBJ2-3
CASSLVDRGGKLFF,TRBV5-1,TRBD1,TRBJ1-4
CASSPGLLTDTQYF,TRBV13,NA,TRBJ2-3
CASSYLAASTDTQYF,TRBV6-5,TRBD2,TRBJ2-3
CASSNQPRAGDSPLHF,TRBV11-2,NA,TRBJ1-6
CASRGGANTGELFF,TRBV5-1,NA,TRBJ2-2
CASSFQGAQETQYF,TRBV5-4,TRBD1,TRBJ2-5